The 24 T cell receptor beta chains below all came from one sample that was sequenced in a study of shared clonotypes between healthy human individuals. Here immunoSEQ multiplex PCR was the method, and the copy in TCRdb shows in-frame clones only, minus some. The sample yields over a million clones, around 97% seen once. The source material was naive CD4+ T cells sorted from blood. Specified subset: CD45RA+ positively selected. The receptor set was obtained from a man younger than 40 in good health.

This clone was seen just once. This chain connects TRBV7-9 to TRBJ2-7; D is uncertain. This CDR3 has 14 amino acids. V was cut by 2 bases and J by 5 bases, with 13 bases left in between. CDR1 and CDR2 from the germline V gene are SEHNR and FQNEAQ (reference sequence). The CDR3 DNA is TGTGCCAGCAGCTTAACCGAAGGGTTTCACGAGCAGTACTTC. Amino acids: CASSLTEGFHEQYF.

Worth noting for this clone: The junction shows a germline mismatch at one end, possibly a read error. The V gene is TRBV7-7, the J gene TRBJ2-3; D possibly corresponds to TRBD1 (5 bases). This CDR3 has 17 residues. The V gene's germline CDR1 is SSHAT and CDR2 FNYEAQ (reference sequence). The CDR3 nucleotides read TGTGCTAGCAGCTTAGGTACCTCAACCCAGGGTCGGGATACGCAGTATTTT. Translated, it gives CASSLGTSTQGRDTQYF.

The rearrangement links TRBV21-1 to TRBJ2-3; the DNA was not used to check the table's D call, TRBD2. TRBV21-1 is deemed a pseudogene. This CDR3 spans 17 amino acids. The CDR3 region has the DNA TGTGCCAGCAGCAAAGCGTGCATAAACCGGGAGTTAGATACGCAGTATTTT. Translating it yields CASSKACINRELDTQYF.

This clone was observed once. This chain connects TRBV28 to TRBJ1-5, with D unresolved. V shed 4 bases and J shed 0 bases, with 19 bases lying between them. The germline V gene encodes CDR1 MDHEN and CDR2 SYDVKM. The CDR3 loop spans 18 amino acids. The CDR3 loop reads CASSSPSGRIYSNQPQHF. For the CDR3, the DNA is TGTGCCAGCAGTTCCCCCTCCGGACGAATTTATAGCAATCAGCCCCAGCATTTT.

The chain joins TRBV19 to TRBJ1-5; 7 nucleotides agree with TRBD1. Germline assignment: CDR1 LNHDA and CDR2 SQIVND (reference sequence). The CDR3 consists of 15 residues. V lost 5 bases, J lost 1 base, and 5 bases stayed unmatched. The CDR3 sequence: CASSSQQGSNQPQHF. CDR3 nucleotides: TGTGCCAGTAGTTCACAACAGGGGAGCAATCAGCCCCAGCATTTT.

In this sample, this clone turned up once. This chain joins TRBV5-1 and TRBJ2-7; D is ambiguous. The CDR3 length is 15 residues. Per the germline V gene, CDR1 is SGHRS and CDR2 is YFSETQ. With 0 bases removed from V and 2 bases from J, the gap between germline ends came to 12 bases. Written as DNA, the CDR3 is TGCGCCAGCAGCTTGGCGCAGGTTGGAACCTACGAGCAGTACTTC. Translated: CASSLAQVGTYEQYF.

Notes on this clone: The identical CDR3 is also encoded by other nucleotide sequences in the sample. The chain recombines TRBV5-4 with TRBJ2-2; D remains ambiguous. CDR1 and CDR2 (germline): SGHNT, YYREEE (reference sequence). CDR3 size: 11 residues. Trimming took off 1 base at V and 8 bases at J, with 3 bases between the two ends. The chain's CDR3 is CASSLRGELFF. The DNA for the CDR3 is TGTGCCAGCAGCTTGCGTGGGGAGCTGTTTTTT.

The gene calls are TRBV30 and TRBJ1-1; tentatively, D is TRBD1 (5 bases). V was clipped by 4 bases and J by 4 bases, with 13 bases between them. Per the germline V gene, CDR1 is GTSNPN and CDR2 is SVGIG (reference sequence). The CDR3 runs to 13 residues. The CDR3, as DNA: TGTGCCTGGATTAAGATGGGACCCACTGAAGCTTTCTTT. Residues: CAWIKMGPTEAFF.

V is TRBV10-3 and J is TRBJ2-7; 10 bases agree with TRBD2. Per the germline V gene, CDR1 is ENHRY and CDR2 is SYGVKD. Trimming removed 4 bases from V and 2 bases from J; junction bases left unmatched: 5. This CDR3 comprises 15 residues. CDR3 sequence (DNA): TGTGCCATCAGTGGGACTAGCGGAAGCACCTACGAGCAGTACTTC. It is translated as CAISGTSGSTYEQYF.

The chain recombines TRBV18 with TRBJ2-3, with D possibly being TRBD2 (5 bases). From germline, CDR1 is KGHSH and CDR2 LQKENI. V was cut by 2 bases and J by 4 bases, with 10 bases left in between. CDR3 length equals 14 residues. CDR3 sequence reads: CASSPVGAADTQYF. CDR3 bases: TGTGCCAGCTCACCAGTGGGAGCAGCAGATACGCAGTATTTT.

The CDR3 region is CASSREASSYNEQFF. CDR3 coding DNA: TGCGCCAGCAGCCGCGAGGCTAGCTCCTACAATGAGCAGTTCTTC. V gene TRBV5-1 combines with J gene TRBJ2-1; D gene unclear. The germline V and J ends were trimmed by 4 bases and 0 bases, with 11 bases remaining between them. The germline gives CDR1 SGHRS, CDR2 YFSETQ. The CDR3 is made up of 15 amino acids.

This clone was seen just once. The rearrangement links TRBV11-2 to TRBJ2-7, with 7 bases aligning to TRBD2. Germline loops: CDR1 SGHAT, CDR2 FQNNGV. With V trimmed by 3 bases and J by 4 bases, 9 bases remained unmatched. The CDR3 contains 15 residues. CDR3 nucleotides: TGTGCCAGCAGCTTGAGTAGCGGGCTATTTTACGAGCAGTACTTC. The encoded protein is CASSLSSGLFYEQYF.

The CDR3 reads CASSLLESSYNEQFF. The CDR3 DNA sequence: TGTGCCAGCAGCCTACTCGAGAGCTCCTACAATGAGCAGTTCTTC. The genes are TRBV7-9 and TRBJ2-1; D is unresolved. The length of the CDR3 is 15 residues. V gave up 5 bases and J gave up 0 bases, with 11 bases separating them. The germline V gene has CDR1 SEHNR and CDR2 FQNEAQ (reference sequence). The full variable domain, with the rest looked up from reference TRBV7-9 and TRBJ2-1, is DTGVSQNPRHKITKRGQNVTFRCDPISEHNRLYWYRQTLGQGPEFLTYFQNEAQLEKSRLLSDRFSAERPKGSFSTLEIQRTEQGDSAMYLCASSLLESSYNEQFFGPGTRLTVL.

The CDR3: CASSRRDEQYF. The CDR3 DNA reads as TGTGCCAGCAGCCGTAGGGACGAGCAGTACTTC. The chain is built from TRBV28 and TRBJ2-7; no clear D. The CDR3 totals 11 residues. V lost 6 bases, J lost 5 bases, and 8 bases lay in between. CDR1 is MDHEN and CDR2 is SYDVKM in the germline V gene.

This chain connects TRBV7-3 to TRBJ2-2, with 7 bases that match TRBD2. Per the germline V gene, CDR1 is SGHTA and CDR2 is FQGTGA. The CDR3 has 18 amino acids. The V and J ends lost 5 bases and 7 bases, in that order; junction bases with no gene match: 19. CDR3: CASSPGGGREIRRGELFF. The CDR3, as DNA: TGTGCCAGCAGCCCAGGTGGTGGGCGGGAGATCCGTCGCGGGGAGCTGTTTTTT. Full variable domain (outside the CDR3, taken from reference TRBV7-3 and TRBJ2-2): GAGVSQTPSNKVTEKGKYVELRCDPISGHTALYWYRQSLGQGPEFLIYFQGTGAADDSGLPNDRFFAVRPEGSVSTLKIQRTERGDSAVYLCASSPGGGREIRRGELFFGEGSRLTVL.

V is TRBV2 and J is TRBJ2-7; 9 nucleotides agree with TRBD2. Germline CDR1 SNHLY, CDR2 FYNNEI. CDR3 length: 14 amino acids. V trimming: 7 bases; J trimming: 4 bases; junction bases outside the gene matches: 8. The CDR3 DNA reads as TGTGCCAGCATCCCCGGACTAGCGATTTACGAGCAGTACTTC. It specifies CASIPGLAIYEQYF.

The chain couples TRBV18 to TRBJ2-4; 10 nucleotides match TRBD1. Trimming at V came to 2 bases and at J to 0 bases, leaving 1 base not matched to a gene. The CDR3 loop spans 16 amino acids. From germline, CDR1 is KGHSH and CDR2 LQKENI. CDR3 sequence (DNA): TGTGCCAGCTCACCAAGGACAGGGGGAGCCAAAAACATTCAGTACTTC. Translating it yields CASSPRTGGAKNIQYF.

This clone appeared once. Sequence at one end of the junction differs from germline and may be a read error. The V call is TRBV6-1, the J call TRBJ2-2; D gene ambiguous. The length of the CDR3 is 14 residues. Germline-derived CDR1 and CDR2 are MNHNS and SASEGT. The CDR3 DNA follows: TGTGCCAGCAGCCTATACGAGAACGCCGGGGAGCTGTTTTTT. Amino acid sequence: CASSLYENAGELFF.

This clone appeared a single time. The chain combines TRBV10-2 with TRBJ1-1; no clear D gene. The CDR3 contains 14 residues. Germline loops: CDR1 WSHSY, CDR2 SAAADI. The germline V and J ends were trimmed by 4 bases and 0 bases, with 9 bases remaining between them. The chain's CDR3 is CASSVSPLNTEAFF. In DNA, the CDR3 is TGCGCCAGCAGTGTATCTCCACTGAACACTGAAGCTTTCTTT.

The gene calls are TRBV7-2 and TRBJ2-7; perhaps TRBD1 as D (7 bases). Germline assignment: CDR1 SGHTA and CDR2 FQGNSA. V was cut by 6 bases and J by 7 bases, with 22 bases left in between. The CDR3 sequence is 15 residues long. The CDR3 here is CASRLEGARLKEQYF. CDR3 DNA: TGTGCCAGCAGATTGGAGGGGGCGAGGCTGAAGGAGCAGTACTTC.

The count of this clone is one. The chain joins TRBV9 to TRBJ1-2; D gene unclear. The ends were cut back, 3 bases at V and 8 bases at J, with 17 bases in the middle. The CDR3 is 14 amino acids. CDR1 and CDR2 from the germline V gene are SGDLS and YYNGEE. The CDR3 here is CASSALAESRGYTF. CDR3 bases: TGTGCCAGCAGCGCCCTTGCCGAATCGAGAGGCTACACCTTC.

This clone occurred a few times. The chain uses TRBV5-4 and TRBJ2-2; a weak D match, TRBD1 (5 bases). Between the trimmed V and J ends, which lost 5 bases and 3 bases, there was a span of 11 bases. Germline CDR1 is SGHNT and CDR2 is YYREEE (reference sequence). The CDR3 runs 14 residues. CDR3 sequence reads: CASRGPGYTGELFF. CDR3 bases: TGTGCCAGCAGGGGCCCAGGGTACACCGGGGAGCTGTTTTTT.

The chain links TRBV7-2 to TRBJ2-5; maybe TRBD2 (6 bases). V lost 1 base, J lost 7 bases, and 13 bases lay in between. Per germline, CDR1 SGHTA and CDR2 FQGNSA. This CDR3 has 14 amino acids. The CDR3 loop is CASSLGSGEGTQYF. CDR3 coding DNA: TGTGCCAGCAGCTTAGGTTCGGGGGAAGGGACCCAGTACTTC. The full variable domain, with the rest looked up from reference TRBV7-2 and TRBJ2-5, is GAGVSQSPSNKVTEKGKDVELRCDPISGHTALYWYRQSLGQGLEFLIYFQGNSAPDKSGLPSDRFSAERTGGSVSTLTIQRTQQEDSAVYLCASSLGSGEGTQYFGPGTRLLVL.

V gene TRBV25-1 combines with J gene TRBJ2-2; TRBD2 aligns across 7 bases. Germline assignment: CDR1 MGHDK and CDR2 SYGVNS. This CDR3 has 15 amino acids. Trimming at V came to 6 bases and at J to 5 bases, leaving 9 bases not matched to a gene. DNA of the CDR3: TGTGCCAGCAGAGATCGGACTAGTTATACCGGGGAGCTGTTTTTT. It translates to CASRDRTSYTGELFF.